A selection of T cell receptor beta chains follows, all from one sample in a study of cytomegalovirus exposure and HLA in healthy donors. Repertoires were generated with immunoSEQ multiplex PCR, while TCRdb's copy carries only in-frame clones and drops some. This repertoire shows 190,000 or so clones, approximately 79% found once; its top ten account for over 1.5%. The specimen was PBMCs. The receptors originated from a girl between 5 and 17 years old in good health and CMV-seropositive. CDR3s include the opening cysteine and the closing phenylalanine or tryptophan. A D gene is named only where the DNA matches it firmly. Size tells how often a clone was seen (once, few, many) or the class of an expanded clone, and some rows leave it out.

CASSQALIRRDRTEAFF	TGCGCCAGCAGCCAAGCGTTGATAAGAAGGGACAGAACTGAAGCTTTCTTT	TRBD1	TRBV4-1	TRBJ1-1	NA
CAWSRTRGSGGELFF	TGTGCCTGGAGTCGTACCCGGGGGAGCGGCGGTGAACTGTTTTTT	NA	TRBV30	TRBJ1-4	NA
CASSLSAGAGYGQPQHF	TGTGCCAGCAGTTTATCAGCGGGGGCAGGGTACGGTCAGCCCCAGCATTTT	NA	TRBV27	TRBJ1-5	NA
CASSTGYIETQYF	TGTGCCAGCAGCACAGGGTACATAGAGACCCAGTACTTC	NA	TRBV5-5	TRBJ2-5	NA
CASSSDRNVATEQYF	TGTGCCAGCAGTTCGGACAGGAATGTCGCCACTGAGCAGTACTTC	TRBD1	TRBV28	TRBJ2-7	NA
CASSFGGGETQYF	TGCGCCAGCAGCTTCGGCGGGGGAGAGACCCAGTACTTC	TRBD2	TRBV5-1	TRBJ2-5	NA
CASYRELAKNIQYF	TGTGCCAGTTACCGGGAACTAGCCAAAAACATTCAGTACTTC	NA	TRBV2	TRBJ2-4	once
CASSLGHAQINEQFF	TGTGCCAGCAGCTTAGGACATGCACAAATCAATGAGCAGTTCTTC	NA	TRBV6-5	TRBJ2-1	NA
CASSTRASFNSPLHF	TGTGCCAGCAGCACCAGGGCCTCGTTTAATTCACCCCTCCACTTT	NA	TRBV9	TRBJ1-6	NA
CASSPAGGAHLGNTIYF	TGTGCCAGCTCACCCGCCGGGGGGGCGCATCTTGGAAACACCATATATTTT	NA	TRBV18	TRBJ1-3	NA
CASSLPGGGNYGYTF	TGTGCCAGCAGCTTGCCAGGGGGCGGCAACTATGGCTACACCTTC	TRBD1	TRBV5-5	TRBJ1-2	NA
CASSRAGGEGYTF	TGTGCCAGCAGTCGGGCAGGGGGCGAGGGCTACACCTTC	TRBD1	TRBV27	TRBJ1-2	once
CASSPKGVDGNTIYF	TGTGCCAGCTCACCAAAAGGGGTGGATGGAAACACCATATATTTT	NA	TRBV18	TRBJ1-3	once
CASSPGTTNYGYTF	TGTGCCAGCAGCCCCGGGACAACTAACTATGGCTACACCTTC	NA	TRBV11-2	TRBJ1-2	NA
CASSLTSGISYEQYF	TGTGCCAGCAGCCTGACTAGCGGGATATCCTACGAGCAGTACTTC	TRBD2	TRBV7-2	TRBJ2-7	once
CASGTLSGNSGNTIYF	TGTGCCAGCGGGACTCTCTCAGGGAACTCTGGAAACACCATATATTTT	NA	TRBV7-2	TRBJ1-3	few
CASSPRDGELFF	TGTGCCAGCAGTCCCCGCGACGGGGAGCTGTTTTTT	NA	TRBV6-5	TRBJ2-2	once
CASMEWSVDYGYTF	TGTGCCAGCATGGAGTGGAGTGTTGACTATGGCTACACCTTC	NA	TRBV6-1	TRBJ1-2	NA
CASSLVTGVVTQPQHF	TGTGCCAGCAGCTTAGTTACAGGGGTCGTTACACAGCCCCAGCATTTT	TRBD1	TRBV7-9	TRBJ1-5	NA
CASSLQQPYEQYF	TGTGCCAGCAGTTTACAACAGCCATACGAGCAGTACTTC	NA	TRBV27	TRBJ2-7	NA
CASSYSTPDRNYEQYF	TGTGCCAGCAGTTACTCCACCCCGGACAGGAATTACGAGCAGTACTTC	TRBD1	TRBV6-5	TRBJ2-7	NA
CASSLGDRFGGYTF	TGTGCCAGCAGCTTAGGGGACAGATTCGGGGGCTACACCTTC	TRBD1	TRBV7-2	TRBJ1-2	NA
CASSELGQIQTDTQYF	TGCGCCAGCAGTGAGTTGGGACAGATACAAACAGATACGCAGTATTTT	TRBD1	TRBV10-2	TRBJ2-3	once
CAISDAGDSNQPQHF	TGTGCCATCAGTGATGCGGGGGACTCCAATCAGCCCCAGCATTTT	NA	TRBV10-3	TRBJ1-5	NA
CASSVGLAGDNEQFF	TGTGCCAGCAGCGTAGGGCTAGCGGGGGACAATGAGCAGTTCTTC	TRBD2	TRBV9	TRBJ2-1	NA
CASSLRGSGTGELFF	TGTGCCAGCAGCCTGCGGGGGAGTGGCACCGGGGAGCTGTTTTTT	TRBD2	TRBV7-9	TRBJ2-2	NA
CASSLGRGEAFF	TGCGCCAGCAGCCTGGGGAGGGGAGAAGCTTTCTTT	NA	TRBV4-1	TRBJ1-1	NA
CASSAAPQAGGYTF	TGTGCCAGCAGTGCAGCCCCCCAGGCGGGCGGCTACACCTTC	NA	TRBV7-2	TRBJ1-2	NA
CASTDTGTSNTQYF	TGTGCCAGCACCGATACAGGGACCTCCAATACGCAGTATTTT	NA	TRBV5-4	TRBJ2-3	NA
CASSRGTSGGVETQYF	TGTGCCAGCAGTCGAGGGACTAGCGGGGGGGTGGAGACCCAGTACTTC	TRBD2	TRBV5-4	TRBJ2-5	NA
CSVDNGARGPETQYF	TGCAGCGTTGATAACGGGGCCAGGGGGCCGGAGACCCAGTACTTC	TRBD1	TRBV29-1	TRBJ2-5	few
CASSVVEGTQYF	TGTGCCAGCAGCGTAGTAGAGGGTACGCAGTATTTT	NA	TRBV9	TRBJ2-3	NA
CASFLGLSGGAKNEQFF	TGCGCCAGCTTTCTGGGCCTTAGCGGGGGGGCCAAGAATGAGCAGTTCTTC	TRBD2	TRBV5-1	TRBJ2-1	NA
CASSLPEQYF	TGCGCCAGCAGCCTCCCCGAGCAGTACTTC	NA	TRBV23-1	TRBJ2-7	NA
CASSRGTGNEKLFF	TGCGCCAGCAGTCGCGGGACAGGCAATGAAAAACTGTTTTTT	TRBD1	TRBV5-1	TRBJ1-4	NA
CASSPTSGGPADNEQFF	TGCGCCAGCAGCCCCACTAGCGGGGGACCTGCCGACAATGAGCAGTTCTTC	TRBD2	TRBV4-1	TRBJ2-1	once
CASSEDGTNTGELFF	TGCGCCAGCAGCGAGGACGGGACGAACACCGGGGAGCTGTTTTTT	NA	TRBV10-1	TRBJ2-2	NA
CASSQDPQNYGYTF	TGCGCCAGCAGCCAAGATCCCCAGAACTATGGCTACACCTTC	NA	TRBV4-1	TRBJ1-2	NA
CASSPSGGTDTQYF	TGTGCCAGCAGCCCATCCGGGGGGACAGATACGCAGTATTTT	TRBD2	TRBV6-5	TRBJ2-3	few
CASSPPWGGMTYNEQFF	TGTGCCAGCTCACCTCCGTGGGGGGGGATGACCTACAATGAGCAGTTCTTC	TRBD2	TRBV18	TRBJ2-1	NA
CASSQVAEGRATDTQYF	TGCGCCAGCAGCCAAGTTGCAGAGGGCCGGGCCACAGATACGCAGTATTTT	NA	TRBV4-1	TRBJ2-3	NA
CASSIQGSNEQFF	TGCGCCAGCAGTATCCAGGGTTCAAATGAGCAGTTCTTC	NA	TRBV10-1	TRBJ2-1	NA
CAISDSGGQETQYF	TGTGCCATCAGTGATTCCGGGGGGCAAGAGACCCAGTACTTC	TRBD2	TRBV10-3	TRBJ2-5	NA
CASSPRQARSYEQYF	TGTGCCAGCTCCCCAAGACAGGCCCGCTCCTACGAGCAGTACTTC	NA	TRBV18	TRBJ2-7	NA
CASQGNDEQYF	TGTGCCAGCCAGGGGAACGACGAGCAGTACTTC	NA	TRBV28	TRBJ2-7	NA
CSANRRPGAFF	TGCAGTGCTAATCGGAGACCTGGAGCTTTCTTT	NA	TRBV20-1	TRBJ1-1	NA
CASSESGRGTEAFF	TGCGCCAGCAGTGAGTCGGGGCGAGGCACTGAAGCTTTCTTT	NA	TRBV10-1	TRBJ1-1	NA
CASSVGANTEAFF	TGTGCCAGCAGTGTGGGGGCGAACACTGAAGCTTTCTTT	NA	TRBV25-1	TRBJ1-1	NA
CASSEAPGWDGYTF	TGTGCCAGCAGTGAAGCCCCCGGGTGGGATGGCTACACCTTC	NA	TRBV2	TRBJ1-2	NA
CASSLGGGYQPQHF	TGTGCCAGCAGCTTAGGGGGGGGCTATCAGCCCCAGCATTTT	NA	TRBV7-2	TRBJ1-5	NA
CASTLTGSRGYTF	TGTGCCAGCACCTTAACAGGGTCCAGGGGCTACACCTTC	NA	TRBV25-1	TRBJ1-2	few
CASSSRQMNTEAFF	TGTGCCAGCAGCTCCCGACAGATGAACACTGAAGCTTTCTTT	NA	TRBV7-2	TRBJ1-1	NA
CASSTGQEAETQYF	TGCGCCAGCAGTACCGGACAGGAGGCAGAGACCCAGTACTTC	TRBD1	TRBV10-2	TRBJ2-5	few
CASSLGGQDYGYTF	TGTGCCAGCAGCTTAGGAGGGCAGGACTATGGCTACACCTTC	NA	TRBV7-2	TRBJ1-2	NA
CASSPQGERYNQPQHF	TGTGCCAGTAGTCCCCAGGGTGAACGGTATAATCAGCCCCAGCATTTT	NA	TRBV19	TRBJ1-5	few
CASSFGTVMNTEAFF	TGTGCCAGCAGCTTTGGGACAGTTATGAACACTGAAGCTTTCTTT	TRBD1	TRBV5-5	TRBJ1-1	NA
CASSVDGTGTNTEAFF	TGTGCCAGCAGCGTAGATGGGACAGGAACGAACACTGAAGCTTTCTTT	TRBD1	TRBV9	TRBJ1-1	NA
CASSYSQDSSVYEQYF	TGTGCCAGCAGTTACTCGCAGGACTCCTCAGTTTACGAGCAGTACTTC	NA	TRBV6-5	TRBJ2-7	NA
CASTSQGAGSETQYF	TGTGCCAGCACCTCCCAGGGGGCTGGATCAGAGACCCAGTACTTC	TRBD1	TRBV2	TRBJ2-5	few